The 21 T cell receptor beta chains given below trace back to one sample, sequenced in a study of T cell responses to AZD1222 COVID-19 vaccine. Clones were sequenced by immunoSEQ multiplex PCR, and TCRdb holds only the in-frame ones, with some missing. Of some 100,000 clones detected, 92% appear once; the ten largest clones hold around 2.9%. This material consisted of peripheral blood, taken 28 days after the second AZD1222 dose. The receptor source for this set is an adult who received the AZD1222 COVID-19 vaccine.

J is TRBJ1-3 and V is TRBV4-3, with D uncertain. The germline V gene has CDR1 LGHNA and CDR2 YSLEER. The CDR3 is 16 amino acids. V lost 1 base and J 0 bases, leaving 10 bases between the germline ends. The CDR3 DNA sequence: TGCGCCAGCAGCCAAGGGTTGATAAGCTCTGGAAACACCATATATTTT. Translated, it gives CASSQGLISSGNTIYF.

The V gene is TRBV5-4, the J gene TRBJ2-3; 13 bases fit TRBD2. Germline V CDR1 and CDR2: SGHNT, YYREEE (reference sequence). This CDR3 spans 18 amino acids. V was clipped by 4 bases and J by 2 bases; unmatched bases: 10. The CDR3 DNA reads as TGTGCCAGCAGCCGAGGACTAGCGGGGGTACGGGACACAGATACGCAGTATTTT. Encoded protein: CASSRGLAGVRDTDTQYF.

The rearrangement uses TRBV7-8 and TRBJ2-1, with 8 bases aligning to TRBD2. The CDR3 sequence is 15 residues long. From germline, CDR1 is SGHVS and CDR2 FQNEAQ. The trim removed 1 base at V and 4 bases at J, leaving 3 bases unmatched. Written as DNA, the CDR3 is TGTGCCAGCAGCTTAGTACTAGCGGTTTACAATGAGCAGTTCTTC. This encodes CASSLVLAVYNEQFF.

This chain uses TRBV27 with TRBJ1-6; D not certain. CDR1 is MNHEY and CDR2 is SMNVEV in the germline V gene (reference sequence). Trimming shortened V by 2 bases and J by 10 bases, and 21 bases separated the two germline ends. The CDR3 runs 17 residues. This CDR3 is CASSLRQALSIESPLHF. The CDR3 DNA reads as TGTGCCAGCAGTTTACGGCAGGCGCTCAGCATTGAGTCACCCCTCCACTTT.

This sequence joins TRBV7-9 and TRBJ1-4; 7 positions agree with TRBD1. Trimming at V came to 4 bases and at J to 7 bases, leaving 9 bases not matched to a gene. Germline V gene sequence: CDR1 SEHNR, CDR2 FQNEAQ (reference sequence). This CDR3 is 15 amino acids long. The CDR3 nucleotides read TGTGCCAGCAGCTCTCGACAGGGCGCGGTTGAAAAACTGTTTTTT. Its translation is CASSSRQGAVEKLFF.

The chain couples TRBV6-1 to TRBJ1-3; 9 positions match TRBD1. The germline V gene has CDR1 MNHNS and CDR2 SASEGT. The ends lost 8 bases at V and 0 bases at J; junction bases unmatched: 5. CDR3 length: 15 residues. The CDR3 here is CASETGGGSGNTIYF. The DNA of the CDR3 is TGTGCCAGCGAGACAGGGGGAGGCTCTGGAAACACCATATATTTT.

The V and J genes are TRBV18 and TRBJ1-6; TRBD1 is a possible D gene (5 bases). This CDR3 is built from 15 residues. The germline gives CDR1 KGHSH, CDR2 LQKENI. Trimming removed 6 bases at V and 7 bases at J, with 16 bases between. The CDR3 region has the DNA TGTGCCAGCTCGGGCGGACAACCACAGAATTCACCCCTCCACTTT. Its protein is CASSGGQPQNSPLHF.

The CDR3 nucleotides are TGTGCCAGCAAAAGAGGACAGGGGGCAAATCAGCCCCAGCATTTT. This sequence encodes CASKRGQGANQPQHF. The chain combines TRBV2 with TRBJ1-5; TRBD1 aligns across 11 bases. The CDR3 is 15 amino acids. J was trimmed by 4 bases and V by 7 bases; bases with no gene match: 6. Germline CDR1 reads SNHLY; CDR2 reads FYNNEI.

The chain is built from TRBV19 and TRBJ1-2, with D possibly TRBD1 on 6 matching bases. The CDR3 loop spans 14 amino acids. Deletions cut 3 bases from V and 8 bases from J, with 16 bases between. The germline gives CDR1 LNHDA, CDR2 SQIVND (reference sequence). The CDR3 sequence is CASSIWGAGSGYTF. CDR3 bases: TGTGCCAGTAGTATCTGGGGGGCAGGGAGCGGCTACACCTTC.

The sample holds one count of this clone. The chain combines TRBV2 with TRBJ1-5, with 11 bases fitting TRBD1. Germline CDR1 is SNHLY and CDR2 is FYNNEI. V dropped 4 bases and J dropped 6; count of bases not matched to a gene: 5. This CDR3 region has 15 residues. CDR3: CASSGDRGGLQPQHF. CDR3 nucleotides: TGTGCCAGCAGTGGGGACAGGGGGGGGCTTCAGCCCCAGCATTTT.

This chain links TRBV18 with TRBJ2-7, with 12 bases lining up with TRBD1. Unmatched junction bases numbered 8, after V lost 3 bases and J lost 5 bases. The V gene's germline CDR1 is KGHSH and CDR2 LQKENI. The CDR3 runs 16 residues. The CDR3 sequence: CASSPRPGQGADEQYF. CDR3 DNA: TGTGCCAGCTCACCCCGTCCGGGACAGGGGGCGGACGAGCAGTACTTC.

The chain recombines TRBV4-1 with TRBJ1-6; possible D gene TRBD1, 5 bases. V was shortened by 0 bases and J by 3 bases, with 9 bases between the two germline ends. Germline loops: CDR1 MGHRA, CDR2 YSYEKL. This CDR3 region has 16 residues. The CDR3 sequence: CASSQDFQGYNSPLHF. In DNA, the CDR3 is TGCGCCAGCAGCCAAGATTTCCAGGGCTATAATTCACCCCTCCACTTT.

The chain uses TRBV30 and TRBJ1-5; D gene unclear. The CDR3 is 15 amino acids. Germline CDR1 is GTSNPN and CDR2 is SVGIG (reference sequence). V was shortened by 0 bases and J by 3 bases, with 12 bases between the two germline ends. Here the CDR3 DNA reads TGTGCCTGGAGTGTACGTGGAGGGTACAATCAGCCCCAGCATTTT. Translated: CAWSVRGGYNQPQHF.

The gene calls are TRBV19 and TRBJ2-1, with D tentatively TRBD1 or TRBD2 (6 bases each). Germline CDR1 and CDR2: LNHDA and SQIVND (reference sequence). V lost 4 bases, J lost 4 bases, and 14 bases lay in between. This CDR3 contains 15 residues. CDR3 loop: CASSTTRGDYNEQFF. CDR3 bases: TGTGCCAGTAGTACAACTAGGGGGGATTACAATGAGCAGTTCTTC.

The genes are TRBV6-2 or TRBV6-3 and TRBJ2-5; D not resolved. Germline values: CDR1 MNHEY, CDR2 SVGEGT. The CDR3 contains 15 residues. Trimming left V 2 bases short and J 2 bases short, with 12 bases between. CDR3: CASSYGTTSQETQYF. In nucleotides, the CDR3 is TGTGCCAGCAGTTACGGTACCACCTCGCAAGAGACCCAGTACTTC.

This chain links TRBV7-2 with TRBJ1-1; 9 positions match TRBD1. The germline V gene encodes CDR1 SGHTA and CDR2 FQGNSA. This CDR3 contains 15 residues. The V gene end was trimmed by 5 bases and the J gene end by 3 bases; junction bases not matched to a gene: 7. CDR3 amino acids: CASSGLTGGDTEAFF. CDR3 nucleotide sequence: TGTGCCAGCAGCGGGCTGACAGGGGGTGACACTGAAGCTTTCTTT. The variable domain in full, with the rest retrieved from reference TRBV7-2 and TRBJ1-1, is GAGVSQSPSNKVTEKGKDVELRCDPISGHTALYWYRQSLGQGLEFLIYFQGNSAPDKSGLPSDRFSAERTGGSVSTLTIQRTQQEDSAVYLCASSGLTGGDTEAFFGQGTRLTVV.

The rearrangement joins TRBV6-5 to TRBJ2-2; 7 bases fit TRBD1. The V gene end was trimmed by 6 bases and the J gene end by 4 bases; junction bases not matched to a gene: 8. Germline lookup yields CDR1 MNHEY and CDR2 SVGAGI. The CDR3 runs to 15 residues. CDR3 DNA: TGTGCCAGCAGCAACAGGGGTTCACTCACCGGGGAGCTGTTTTTT. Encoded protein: CASSNRGSLTGELFF.

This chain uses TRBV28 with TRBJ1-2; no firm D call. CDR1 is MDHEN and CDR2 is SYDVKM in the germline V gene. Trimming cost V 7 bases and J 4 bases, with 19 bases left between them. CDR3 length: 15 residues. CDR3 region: CASIPAGAGTYGYTF. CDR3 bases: TGTGCCAGCATCCCCGCGGGCGCAGGTACCTATGGCTACACCTTC.

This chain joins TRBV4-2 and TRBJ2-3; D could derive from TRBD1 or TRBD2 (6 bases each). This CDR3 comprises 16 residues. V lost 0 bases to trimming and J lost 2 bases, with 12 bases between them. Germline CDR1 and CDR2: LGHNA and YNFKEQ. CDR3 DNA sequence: TGTGCCAGCAGCCAAGATGGAAGGGGGGCCACAGATACGCAGTATTTT. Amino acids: CASSQDGRGATDTQYF.

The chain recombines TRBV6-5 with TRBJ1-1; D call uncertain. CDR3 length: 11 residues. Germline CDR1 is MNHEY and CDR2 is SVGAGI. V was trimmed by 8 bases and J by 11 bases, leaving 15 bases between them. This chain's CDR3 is CASGSGSGAFF. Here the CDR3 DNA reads TGTGCCAGCGGGAGCGGCTCTGGGGCTTTCTTT.

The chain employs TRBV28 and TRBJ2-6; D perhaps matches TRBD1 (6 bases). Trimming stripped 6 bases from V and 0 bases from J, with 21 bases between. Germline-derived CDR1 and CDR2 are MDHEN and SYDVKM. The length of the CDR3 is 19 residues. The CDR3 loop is CASRGWTETSYSGANVLTF. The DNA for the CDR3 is TGTGCCAGCAGGGGGTGGACAGAAACTTCCTACTCTGGGGCCAACGTCCTGACTTTC.